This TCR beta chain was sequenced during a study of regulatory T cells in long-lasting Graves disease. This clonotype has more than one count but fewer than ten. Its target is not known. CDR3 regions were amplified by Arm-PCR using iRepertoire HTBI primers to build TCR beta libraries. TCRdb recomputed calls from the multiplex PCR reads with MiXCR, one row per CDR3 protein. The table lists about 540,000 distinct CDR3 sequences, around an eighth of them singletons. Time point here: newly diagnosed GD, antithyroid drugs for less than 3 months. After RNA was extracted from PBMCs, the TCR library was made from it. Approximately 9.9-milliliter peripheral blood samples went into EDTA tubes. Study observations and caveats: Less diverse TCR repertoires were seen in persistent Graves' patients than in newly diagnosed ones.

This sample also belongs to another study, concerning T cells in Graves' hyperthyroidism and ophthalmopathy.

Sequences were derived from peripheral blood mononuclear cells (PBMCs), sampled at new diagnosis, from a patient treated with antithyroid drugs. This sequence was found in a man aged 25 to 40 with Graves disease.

CDR3 nucleotides: TGTGCCAGCAGTACCTACCACCCGGGGGGCTACAATGAGCAGTTCTTC. As protein: CASSTYHPGGYNEQFF. The chain uses TRBV6-1 and TRBJ2-1, with 7 bases fitting TRBD2. Trimming at V came to 5 bases and at J to 3 bases, leaving 10 bases not matched to a gene. The CDR3 is made up of 16 amino acids. Germline loops: CDR1 MNHNS, CDR2 SASEGT.